The 25 T cell receptor beta chains below all came from one sample that was sequenced in a study of blood T cell repertoires in COVID-19. Produced via immunoSEQ multiplex PCR; TCRdb's table is partial and in-frame only. The sample shows over 140,000 clones, approximately 84% of them seen only once. Source material: peripheral blood. All receptors come from a woman in her sixties or seventies with acute or convalescent COVID-19.

The CDR3 region has the DNA TGTGCCATCAGTGAGTCTCTACAGCAGAACACTGAAGCTTTCTTT. Translation gives CAISESLQQNTEAFF. This chain links TRBV10-3 with TRBJ1-1; D is undetermined. Germline-derived CDR1 and CDR2 are ENHRY and SYGVKD. CDR3 size: 15 residues. The V gene lost 0 bases and the J gene lost 1 base, with 9 bases spanning the gap.

This clone appeared once. The V gene is TRBV2, the J gene TRBJ1-4; possible D gene TRBD1, 5 bases. Trimming shortened V by 1 base and J by 8 bases, and 8 bases separated the two germline ends. This CDR3 contains 13 residues. Germline CDR1 SNHLY, CDR2 FYNNEI. CDR3 sequence: CASSEVGGEKLFF. As DNA, the CDR3 is TGTGCCAGCAGTGAAGTGGGGGGAGAAAAACTGTTTTTT. The full variable domain, with the rest looked up from reference TRBV2 and TRBJ1-4, is EPEVTQTPSHQVTQMGQEVILRCVPISNHLYFYWYRQILGQKVEFLVSFYNNEISEKSEIFDDQFSVERPDGSNFTLKIRSTKLEDSAMYFCASSEVGGEKLFFGSGTQLSVL.

The chain joins TRBV13 to TRBJ2-7; TRBD2 matches 7 bases. V was clipped by 0 bases and J by 3 bases; unmatched bases: 14. The CDR3 totals 18 residues. In germline, CDR1 is PRHDT, CDR2 FYEKMQ (reference sequence). CDR3 residues: CASSLGGRASGLYYEQYF. The CDR3 nucleotides are TGTGCCAGCAGCTTAGGGGGAAGGGCTAGCGGCCTGTACTACGAGCAGTACTTC.

The rearrangement links TRBV24-1 to TRBJ2-7, with 10 bases that match TRBD1. Trimming removed 5 bases from V and 4 bases from J; junction bases left unmatched: 13. This CDR3 is built from 17 residues. Germline V gives CDR1 KGHDR, CDR2 SFDVKD. CDR3 DNA sequence: TGTGCCACCAGTGGCCCCGGGTTGGGACAGGGGTTATACGAGCAGTACTTC. It specifies CATSGPGLGQGLYEQYF.

The chain uses TRBV2 and TRBJ2-1; possibly TRBD2 for D (5 bases). The V end lost 6 bases, the J end lost 5 bases, and 14 bases lay between the germline ends. From germline, CDR1 is SNHLY and CDR2 FYNNEI. This CDR3 contains 14 residues. Here the CDR3 reads CASSSPERDNEQFF. Here the CDR3 DNA reads TGTGCCAGCAGCAGTCCGGAGAGGGACAATGAGCAGTTCTTC.

This chain links TRBV11-3 with TRBJ1-4; tentatively, D is TRBD1 (6 bases). Per germline, CDR1 SGHNT and CDR2 YENEEA. The germline V and J ends were trimmed by 1 base and 0 bases, with 6 bases remaining between them. The CDR3 is made up of 15 amino acids. CDR3 bases: TGTGCCAGCAGCTTAGGGACAGCAACTAATGAAAAACTGTTTTTT. Translating it yields CASSLGTATNEKLFF. The variable domain in full, completed from reference TRBV11-3 and TRBJ1-4, reads EAGVVQSPRYKIIEKKQPVAFWCNPISGHNTLYWYLQNLGQGPELLIRYENEEAVDDSQLPKDRFSAERLKGVDSTLKIQPAELGDSAVYLCASSLGTATNEKLFFGSGTQLSVL.

In nucleotides, the CDR3 is TGCGCCAGCAGCTTGTTGGGAGGCCCCTACAATGAGCAGTTCTTC. Translated, it gives CASSLLGGPYNEQFF. The genes are TRBV5-1 and TRBJ2-1, with TRBD2 as a possible D gene (6 bases). The V end lost 1 base, the J end lost 2 bases, and 10 bases lay between the germline ends. Germline CDR1 and CDR2: SGHRS and YFSETQ. The CDR3 length is 15 residues. Variable domain in full (rest from reference TRBV5-1 and TRBJ2-1): KAGVTQTPRYLIKTRGQQVTLSCSPISGHRSVSWYQQTPGQGLQFLFEYFSETQRNKGNFPGRFSGRQFSNSRSEMNVSTLELGDSALYLCASSLLGGPYNEQFFGPGTRLTVL.

This clone was counted a single time. The gene calls are TRBV29-1 and TRBJ2-3; 7 bases are a match to TRBD2. J was trimmed by 2 bases and V by 4 bases; bases with no gene match: 6. This CDR3 has 14 residues. Germline loops: CDR1 SQVTM, CDR2 ANQGSEA. CDR3 in amino acids: CSVAEGRVTDTQYF. The CDR3 DNA reads TGCAGCGTTGCCGAGGGGAGGGTCACAGATACGCAGTATTTT.

The sample holds one count of this clone. The V gene is TRBV11-3, the J gene TRBJ2-3, with a weak D call TRBD1 (6 bases). The CDR3 loop spans 13 amino acids. The V gene's germline CDR1 is SGHNT and CDR2 YENEEA. Deletions cut 7 bases from V and 4 bases from J, with 12 bases between. CDR3: CASNRVGADTQYF. The DNA for the CDR3 is TGTGCCAGCAACAGGGTGGGTGCAGATACGCAGTATTTT. Combining the CDR3 with reference TRBV11-3 and TRBJ2-3 gives the whole variable domain EAGVVQSPRYKIIEKKQPVAFWCNPISGHNTLYWYLQNLGQGPELLIRYENEEAVDDSQLPKDRFSAERLKGVDSTLKIQPAELGDSAVYLCASNRVGADTQYFGPGTRLTVL.

The chain links TRBV9 to TRBJ1-6, with 7 bases that match TRBD1. Losses at the gene ends were 0 bases for V and 7 bases for J; bases not matched to a gene: 4. The CDR3 is 15 residues long. The germline CDR1 and CDR2 sequences are SGDLS and YYNGEE. The CDR3 here is CASSVGDSRNSPLHF. As DNA, the CDR3 is TGTGCCAGCAGCGTAGGGGACAGCAGAAATTCACCCCTCCACTTT.

V is TRBV27 and J is TRBJ2-5; D possibly corresponds to TRBD2 (5 bases). CDR3 length: 13 residues. V lost 3 bases to trimming and J lost 2 bases, with 7 bases between them. Germline V gives CDR1 MNHEY, CDR2 SMNVEV (reference sequence). The CDR3 DNA is TGTGCCAGCAGTTTTAGAGGGCAAGAGACCCAGTACTTC. Its translation is CASSFRGQETQYF.

The chain employs TRBV5-4 and TRBJ1-5; D ambiguous. This CDR3 is 13 amino acids long. V lost 4 bases, J lost 5 bases, and 10 bases lay in between. In germline, CDR1 is SGHNT, CDR2 YYREEE (reference sequence). The CDR3 DNA follows: TGTGCCAGCAGCGCGGGTGCGGATCAGCCCCAGCATTTT. It encodes CASSAGADQPQHF.

This clone was found a few times. The rearrangement joins TRBV11-2 to TRBJ1-2, with a possible D match to TRBD1 (5 bases). The germline CDR1 and CDR2 sequences are SGHAT and FQNNGV. The CDR3 loop spans 14 amino acids. V was pared by 7 bases and J by 6 bases, with 18 bases between. The DNA for the CDR3 is TGTGCCAGCACACCCGGGGGGGAGGGGAATGGCTACACCTTC. Amino acids: CASTPGGEGNGYTF.

The rearrangement links TRBV6-5 to TRBJ2-5; D is perhaps TRBD2 (6 bases). In germline, CDR1 is MNHEY, CDR2 SVGAGI. There are 13 residues in the CDR3. With 7 bases removed from V and 5 bases from J, the gap between germline ends came to 14 bases. The CDR3 nucleotides read TGTGCCAGCACCACGGGGGTAACCGAGACCCAGTACTTC. This gives the protein CASTTGVTETQYF.

The genes are TRBV28 and TRBJ2-7, with 7 bases aligning to TRBD2. V was clipped by 3 bases and J by 9 bases; unmatched bases: 11. Germline loops: CDR1 MDHEN, CDR2 SYDVKM. The CDR3 length is 14 residues. The CDR3 bases are TGTGCCAGCAGTTTTTCGGGGGGAGGTCTAGGGCAGTACTTC. It codes for CASSFSGGGLGQYF.

This clone appeared once. V and J are TRBV30 and TRBJ2-7; D not resolved. The CDR3 runs 11 residues. The V end was cut by 5 bases, the J end by 2 bases, with 7 bases between. Looked up from germline, CDR1 is GTSNPN and CDR2 is SVGIG (reference sequence). The CDR3 sequence is CAWDKPYEQYF. CDR3 nucleotides: TGTGCCTGGGATAAGCCCTACGAGCAGTACTTC.

The rearrangement links TRBV7-8 to TRBJ2-7; D might be TRBD2 (5 bases). V lost 2 bases to trimming and J lost 4 bases, with 21 bases between them. The CDR3 has 17 amino acids. CDR1 is SGHVS and CDR2 is FQNEAQ in the germline V gene. CDR3 residues: CASSLSDRTAGGYEQYF. CDR3 nucleotides: TGTGCCAGCAGCTTAAGCGACCGAACGGCGGGTGGTTACGAGCAGTACTTC.

The V and J genes are TRBV3-1 (or the pseudogene TRBV3-2) and TRBJ2-7, with TRBD2 identical over 14 bases. From germline, CDR1 is LGHDT and CDR2 YNNKEL (reference sequence). The CDR3 loop spans 18 amino acids. The V gene end was trimmed by 2 bases and the J gene end by 2 bases; junction bases not matched to a gene: 8. The CDR3 bases are TGTGCCAGCAGCCAAAACCGGGGACTAGCGGGAGACGCCTACGAGCAGTACTTC. Protein: CASSQNRGLAGDAYEQYF.

The table lists this clone with a few counts. This chain connects TRBV9 to TRBJ2-3; the D gene is possibly TRBD2 (6 bases). The CDR3 covers 16 residues. With 0 bases removed from V and 2 bases from J, the gap between germline ends came to 13 bases. The germline gives CDR1 SGDLS, CDR2 YYNGEE. The CDR3 DNA sequence: TGTGCCAGCAGCGTAGTTGGGGGGAGTGTCACAGATACGCAGTATTTT. This sequence encodes CASSVVGGSVTDTQYF.

This clone was counted only a few times. In DNA form, the CDR3 reads TGTGCCAGCGGGCGGGAGTTTGGGACAGATACGCAGTATTTT. Translating it yields CASGREFGTDTQYF. The J gene is TRBJ2-3, the V gene TRBV2; 7 bases line up with TRBD2. The V segment lost 8 bases and the J segment 3 bases; nucleotides outside the gene matches: 8. The CDR3 is 14 amino acids. Germline V gene sequence: CDR1 SNHLY, CDR2 FYNNEI.

V and J are TRBV24-1 and TRBJ2-5; 9 bases agree with TRBD1. This CDR3 comprises 16 residues. The junction had 8 bases not matched to a gene; V was cut back by 2 bases and J by 5 bases. The germline V gene encodes CDR1 KGHDR and CDR2 SFDVKD. As DNA, the CDR3 is TGTGCCACCAGTGATTCACCGGGACAGGGTGTGGAGACCCAGTACTTC. Residues: CATSDSPGQGVETQYF.

This sequence joins TRBV18 and TRBJ2-4; D gene unclear. V dropped 2 bases and J dropped 0 bases, with 14 bases sitting between them. This CDR3 has 17 residues. Germline V CDR1 and CDR2: KGHSH, LQKENI. The CDR3 loop is CASSPTALQVAKNIQYF. The CDR3 region has the DNA TGTGCCAGCTCACCAACGGCGCTCCAGGTAGCCAAAAACATTCAGTACTTC.

A single count supports this clone. The germline gene is not matched at one end of the junction; a read error may be the cause. The chain links TRBV7-8 to TRBJ1-1, with TRBD1 as a possible D gene (5 bases). The CDR3 consists of 15 residues. Germline values: CDR1 SGHVS, CDR2 FQNEAQ. CDR3 region: CANSLTQGWGTEAFF. The CDR3 DNA follows: TGTGCCAACAGCTTGACCCAGGGTTGGGGCACTGAAGCTTTCTTT.

This CDR3 reads CASTQEGVGSPLHF. CDR3 DNA: TGTGCCAGCACCCAAGAGGGGGTTGGTTCACCCCTCCACTTT. The chain is built from TRBV2 and TRBJ1-6; D is possibly TRBD1 (6 bases). Germline CDR1 is SNHLY and CDR2 is FYNNEI. V was clipped by 7 bases and J by 9 bases, with 16 bases between them. The CDR3 contains 14 residues.

This chain uses TRBV28 with TRBJ2-2; no clear D gene. Between the trimmed V and J ends, which lost 3 bases and 7 bases, there was a span of 3 bases. Germline CDR1 is MDHEN and CDR2 is SYDVKM. CDR3 length equals 11 residues. The CDR3: CASSFVGELFF. The DNA for the CDR3 is TGTGCCAGCAGTTTCGTCGGGGAGCTGTTTTTT.